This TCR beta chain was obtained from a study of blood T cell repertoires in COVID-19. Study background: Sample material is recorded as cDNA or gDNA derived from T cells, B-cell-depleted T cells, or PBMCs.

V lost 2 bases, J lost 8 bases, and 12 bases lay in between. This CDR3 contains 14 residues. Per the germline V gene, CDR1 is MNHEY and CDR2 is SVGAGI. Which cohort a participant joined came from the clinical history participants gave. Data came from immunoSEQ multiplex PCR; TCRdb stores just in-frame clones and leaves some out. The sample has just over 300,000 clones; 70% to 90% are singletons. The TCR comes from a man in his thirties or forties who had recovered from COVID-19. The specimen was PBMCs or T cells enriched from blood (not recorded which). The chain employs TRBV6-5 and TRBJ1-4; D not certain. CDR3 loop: CASSYGRRSEKLFF. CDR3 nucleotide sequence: TGTGCCAGCAGTTACGGCAGGCGATCCGAAAAACTGTTTTTT.